One and the same sample provided the 26 T cell receptor beta chains below, sequenced in a study of T cell repertoires in cytomegalovirus infection. Their target antigens are unknown. TCRdb ran MiXCR on the reads and lists one entry per CDR3 protein. The sample carries about 920,000 distinct CDR3 sequences, approximately 31% recorded once. Source: cultured CD8+ T cells from PBMCs, taken from culture after CMV antigen stimulation. Source of these receptors: a human donor in good health (CMV status not recorded). Some clones in this sample may be carry-over from other donors' samples.

This clonotype was observed a handful of times. V usage is TRBV12-3 or TRBV12-4 and J usage is TRBJ1-6; D might be TRBD1 (5 bases). The germline V and J ends were trimmed by 5 bases and 10 bases, with 9 bases remaining between them. The CDR3 extends over 12 amino acids. The CDR3 here is CASSQGSSPLHF. The CDR3 DNA sequence: TGTGCCAGCAGTCAGGGTAGCTCACCCCTCCACTTT.

There are a few counts of this clonotype. The V gene is TRBV7-9, the J gene TRBJ2-7, with D tentatively TRBD1 (6 bases). CDR3 length: 12 amino acids. Trimming removed 5 bases at V and 4 bases at J, with 9 bases between. Germline CDR1 reads SEHNR; CDR2 reads FQNEAQ (reference sequence). CDR3 nucleotide sequence: TGTGCCAGCAGCGGACAGAGATACGAGCAGTACTTC. Its translation: CASSGQRYEQYF.

J is TRBJ2-5 and V is TRBV12-3 or TRBV12-4; weak D call: TRBD2 (5 bases). Deletions cut 3 bases from V and 4 bases from J, with 12 bases between. The length of the CDR3 is 14 residues. DNA of the CDR3: TGTGCCAGCAGTTTGACTACATACTTAGAGACCCAGTACTTC. Encoded protein: CASSLTTYLETQYF.

J is TRBJ2-1 and V is TRBV9; 11 bases are a match to TRBD2. Germline lookup yields CDR1 SGDLS and CDR2 YYNGEE. This CDR3 comprises 16 residues. The V gene end was trimmed by 3 bases and the J gene end by 7 bases; junction bases not matched to a gene: 9. Here the CDR3 DNA reads TGTGCCAGCAGCGCCCCGCTAGCGGGGGGTGTAAATGAGCAGTTCTTC. This sequence encodes CASSAPLAGGVNEQFF.

A word on this clonotype: This sequence may be a read error, since a much larger clone differs from it by one base. The V and J genes are TRBV5-4 and TRBJ2-5; D might be TRBD1 (5 bases). The CDR3 covers 14 residues. V lost 2 bases and J 0 bases, leaving 8 bases between the germline ends. Germline values: CDR1 SGHNT, CDR2 YYREEE (reference sequence). As DNA, the CDR3 is TGTGCCAGCAGCTTTAAGGGGTACCAAGAGACCCAGTACTTC. This sequence encodes CASSFKGYQETQYF.

This sequence joins TRBV5-5 and TRBJ1-6; TRBD1 matches 7 bases. J was trimmed by 8 bases and V by 4 bases; bases with no gene match: 9. Germline values: CDR1 SGHKS, CDR2 YYEKEE (reference sequence). There are 15 residues in the CDR3. The chain's CDR3 is CASSLPGTADSPLHF. DNA for the CDR3: TGTGCCAGCAGCCTTCCCGGGACAGCGGATTCACCCCTCCACTTT.

The chain uses TRBV7-2 and TRBJ2-7; 8 bases line up with TRBD2. Germline V gene lookup returns CDR1 SGHTA and CDR2 FQGNSA. V was clipped by 1 base and J by 5 bases; unmatched bases: 4. The CDR3 loop spans 14 amino acids. As DNA, the CDR3 is TGTGCCAGCAGCTTAGGGGGCGGGAGGAACGAGCAGTACTTC. It translates to CASSLGGGRNEQYF. The full variable domain, completed using reference TRBV7-2 and TRBJ2-7, is GAGVSQSPSNKVTEKGKDVELRCDPISGHTALYWYRQSLGQGLEFLIYFQGNSAPDKSGLPSDRFSAERTGGSVSTLTIQRTQQEDSAVYLCASSLGGGRNEQYFGPGTRLTVT.

This clonotype turned up a few times. The genes are TRBV6-6 and TRBJ2-1, with a weak D call TRBD2 (7 bases). CDR1 is MNHNY and CDR2 is SVGAGI in the germline V gene (reference sequence). The CDR3 is made up of 14 amino acids. V lost 2 bases and J lost 6, with 11 bases in between. The CDR3 loop is CASSYGGGPNEQFF. Written as DNA, the CDR3 is TGTGCCAGCAGTTACGGGGGGGGGCCCAATGAGCAGTTCTTC.

The rearrangement uses TRBV20-1 and TRBJ1-5; TRBD1 agrees at 7 bases. The V segment lost 0 bases and the J segment 0 bases; nucleotides outside the gene matches: 17. The CDR3 is 20 amino acids. Germline V gene data show CDR1 as DFQATT and CDR2 as SNEGSKA (reference sequence). This CDR3 is CSARDIHETGFLYSNQPQHF. The CDR3 DNA follows: TGCAGTGCTAGAGATATTCACGAGACAGGGTTTCTTTATAGCAATCAGCCCCAGCATTTT.

The chain is built from TRBV7-9 and TRBJ2-7, with D perhaps TRBD1 (6 bases). The CDR3 runs 14 residues. V lost 6 bases and J lost 3, with 15 bases in between. In germline, CDR1 is SEHNR, CDR2 FQNEAQ (reference sequence). CDR3 nucleotides: TGTGCCAGCAGTTCAGGGGACAAGTACTACGAGCAGTACGTC. It encodes CASSSGDKYYEQYV.

There are many counts of this clonotype. The J gene is TRBJ2-1, the V gene TRBV7-2; D not resolved. V lost 2 bases and J 5 bases, leaving 4 bases between the germline ends. The CDR3 is 12 residues long. Germline CDR1 reads SGHTA; CDR2 reads FQGNSA. DNA of the CDR3: TGTGCCAGCAGCTTACTAGACAATGAGCAGTTCTTC. Amino acid sequence: CASSLLDNEQFF.

The chain employs TRBV2 and TRBJ2-7; TRBD1 is a possible D gene (5 bases). The germline V gene encodes CDR1 SNHLY and CDR2 FYNNEI. The length of the CDR3 is 14 residues. The ends were cut back, 4 bases at V and 5 bases at J, with 15 bases in the middle. The CDR3 DNA is TGTGCCAGCAGTGCCAGGGTGCTTCAGGACGAGCAGTACGTC. Its translation is CASSARVLQDEQYV.

CDR3 sequence reads: CSASPTEAFF. The CDR3 DNA reads as TGCAGTGCTAGTCCCACTGAAGCTTTCTTT. The rearrangement joins TRBV20-1 to TRBJ1-1; D ambiguous. This CDR3 region has 10 residues. V dropped 3 bases and J dropped 4 bases, with 3 bases sitting between them. Germline V gene data show CDR1 as DFQATT and CDR2 as SNEGSKA (reference sequence).

This clonotype was counted between two and nine times. The chain links TRBV5-5 to TRBJ1-1; D is unclear. V was clipped by 2 bases and J by 3 bases, with 14 bases between them. The CDR3 length is 15 residues. Germline loops: CDR1 SGHKS, CDR2 YYEKEE (reference sequence). The CDR3 bases are TGTGCCAGCAGCTTCCCCTTTCGGGCGGACACTGAAGCTTTCTTT. Amino acids: CASSFPFRADTEAFF.

The V gene is TRBV2, the J gene TRBJ2-3, with a possible D match to TRBD1 (6 bases). CDR3 size: 14 residues. Germline V lookup: CDR1 SNHLY, CDR2 FYNNEI. V was shortened by 8 bases and J by 4 bases, with 16 bases between the two germline ends. CDR3 DNA sequence: TGTGCCAGCTTCGGGACACCACGGGCAGATACGCAGTATTTT. It specifies CASFGTPRADTQYF.

This clonotype was found many times. The chain joins TRBV7-9 to TRBJ1-5; 7 positions match TRBD1. Trimming removed 5 bases from V and 3 bases from J; junction bases left unmatched: 4. Germline CDR1 and CDR2: SEHNR and FQNEAQ (reference sequence). This CDR3 comprises 14 residues. Here the CDR3 reads CASSPTGFNQPQHF. For the CDR3, the DNA is TGTGCCAGCAGCCCGACAGGGTTCAATCAGCCCCAGCATTTT.

The chain carries TRBV7-9 and TRBJ2-5; no firm D call. CDR3 length: 11 amino acids. From germline, CDR1 is SEHNR and CDR2 FQNEAQ (reference sequence). V lost 7 bases, J lost 7 bases, and 10 bases lay in between. CDR3 in DNA: TGTGCCAGCACCCCAGAAAGGACCCAGTACTTC. Translation gives CASTPERTQYF.

This sequence joins TRBV25-1 and TRBJ2-2; 7 positions agree with TRBD2. The CDR3 contains 13 residues. Germline trimming cut 5 bases from V and 6 bases from J; bases unmatched to any gene: 3. Looked up from germline, CDR1 is MGHDK and CDR2 is SYGVNS. The CDR3 loop is CASSRGRPGELFF. In DNA, the CDR3 is TGTGCCAGCAGTCGCGGGAGACCCGGGGAGCTGTTTTTT. Together with reference TRBV25-1 and TRBJ2-2, the CDR3 gives the full variable domain: EADIYQTPRYLVIGTGKKITLECSQTMGHDKMYWYQQDPGMELHLIHYSYGVNSTEKGDLSSESTVSRIRTEHFPLTLESARPSHTSQYLCASSRGRPGELFFGEGSRLTVL.

The gene calls are TRBV27 and TRBJ1-1; TRBD1 might be the D (5 bases). Trimming removed 5 bases from V and 9 bases from J, with 16 bases in between. The germline gives CDR1 MNHEY, CDR2 SMNVEV (reference sequence). CDR3 length: 13 amino acids. The CDR3 protein is CASSLDGARQAFF. The CDR3 nucleotides read TGTGCCAGCAGTCTGGACGGGGCAAGGCAAGCTTTCTTT.

The table lists this clonotype with a few counts. V usage is TRBV7-9 and J usage is TRBJ1-4; D is undetermined. CDR3 size: 15 residues. V was cut by 5 bases and J by 1 base, with 11 bases left in between. Looked up from germline, CDR1 is SEHNR and CDR2 is FQNEAQ (reference sequence). The CDR3 loop is CASSAHTVTNEKLFF. The CDR3 coding sequence is TGTGCCAGCAGCGCCCACACCGTAACTAATGAAAAACTGTTTTTT.

This clonotype has ten or more counts. The rearrangement uses TRBV7-9 and TRBJ2-7; no definite D call. This CDR3 has 15 amino acids. With 2 bases removed from V and 2 bases from J, the gap between germline ends came to 13 bases. CDR1 SEHNR and CDR2 FQNEAQ come from the germline V gene (reference sequence). CDR3 nucleotide sequence: TGTGCCAGCAGCTTAATGTGGGGTCAGACCTACGAGCAGTACTTC. It yields the protein CASSLMWGQTYEQYF.

This clonotype was observed a handful of times. The chain links TRBV6-2 or TRBV6-3 to TRBJ2-7; D might be TRBD1 (5 bases). V lost 8 bases to trimming and J lost 3 bases, with 17 bases between them. The germline V gene encodes CDR1 MNHEY and CDR2 SVGEGT. CDR3 length equals 14 residues. CDR3 coding DNA: TGTGCCAGCGGGGCGCCAGGGAATTTCTACGAGCAGTACGTC. Its protein product is CASGAPGNFYEQYV.

V gene TRBV2 combines with J gene TRBJ1-4; a weak D match, TRBD1 (5 bases). The CDR3 is 14 amino acids. V was cut by 4 bases and J by 7 bases, with 13 bases left in between. CDR1 is SNHLY, CDR2 FYNNEI, per germline. The CDR3 loop reads CASSAGAGGEKLFF. For the CDR3, the DNA is TGTGCCAGCAGTGCAGGCGCCGGGGGTGAAAAACTGTTTTTT.

The chain recombines TRBV6-1 with TRBJ1-5; 7 bases agree with TRBD1. This CDR3 spans 16 amino acids. The ends lost 1 base at V and 5 bases at J; junction bases unmatched: 8. CDR1 and CDR2 (germline): MNHNS, SASEGT. CDR3 sequence: CASSEEGRDRDQPQHF. The CDR3 DNA reads TGTGCCAGCAGTGAAGAGGGGAGGGACAGAGATCAGCCCCAGCATTTT.

This clonotype appeared a few times. The genes are TRBV24-1 and TRBJ2-2; D call uncertain. Germline-derived CDR1 and CDR2 are KGHDR and SFDVKD. V gave up 1 base and J gave up 6 bases, with 8 bases separating them. The CDR3 totals 14 residues. CDR3 nucleotide sequence: TGTGCCACCAGTGATTTACCCTGGGCCGGGGAGCTGTTTTTT. Its protein is CATSDLPWAGELFF.

This clonotype was observed a single time. V gene TRBV25-1 combines with J gene TRBJ2-5, with a possible D match to TRBD1 (5 bases). V lost 1 base, J lost 1 base, and 16 bases lay in between. This CDR3 has 17 residues. Germline values: CDR1 MGHDK, CDR2 SYGVNS. The CDR3: CASSEFGWGSLQETQYF. Written as DNA, the CDR3 is TGTGCCAGCAGTGAATTTGGTTGGGGCAGCCTCCAAGAGACCCAGTACTTC.